Detailed here is one TCR beta chain. Only a few counts were recorded for this clonotype. Its recognized antigen is unknown. No much larger clonotype is one base removed from it; base qualities were not supplied. The data derive from a study of T cells in Graves' hyperthyroidism and ophthalmopathy (dated by TCRdb to about 2019). About the investigation overall: Peripheral blood was collected at initial diagnosis, before any treatment. To identify TCR V-J signatures that set the groups apart, the researchers used a discovery cohort of about a hundred patients, made up of some 41 with Graves' ophthalmopathy and about 55 with stable Graves' hyperthyroidism. The paper describes TCR Vbeta CDR3 sequencing of about 140 peripheral blood samples, made up of around 41 ophthalmopathy patients, roughly 72 hyperthyroidism patients and approximately 17 progressor patients. In six Graves' hyperthyroidism patients, the study also compared T-cell repertoires from thyroid tissue with T-cell repertoires from blood. The approximately 97 discovery patients were randomly divided into training and test sets at a 7:3 ratio. Prospective prediction of ophthalmopathy was tested in an independent validation cohort consisting of 18 to 20 hyperthyroidism patients and approximately 16 patients who later progressed to ophthalmopathy. After sampling, hyperthyroidism patients received methimazole starting at 30 mg daily, and ophthalmopathy patients received high-dose intravenous methylprednisolone. What the authors observed across the whole study: In validation, progression to ophthalmopathy was predicted by the model with 55% to 71% sensitivity and approximately 78% specificity, a median of around 5.9 months before onset. A 13 V-J signature model separated ophthalmopathy from stable hyperthyroidism, with approximately 87% sensitivity and just under 84% specificity in cross-validation and 80%/75% in testing. Sample size was not statistically predetermined, and investigators were not blinded to group allocation. Most expanded thyroid clonotypes (frequency above 0.001) were also detected in blood, suggesting blood repertoires may reflect thyroid immune responses.

Ophthalmopathy patients had moderately to severely active disease, with a Clinical Activity Score of 3 or more, a NOSPECS grade of 4 or more, and a disease duration of less than 3 months. The study excluded patients with uncontrolled infections, other autoimmune diseases, pregnancy or lactation. Diagnoses were based on clinical symptoms, serum thyroxine and TRAb, thyroid ultrasound and orbital computed tomography. PBMCs were isolated from 7.5 to 10 ml of fresh peripheral blood by Ficoll-Paque density gradient centrifugation. Total RNA was extracted with Trizol reagent, and quality was checked on an Agilent 2100 Bioanalyzer. CDR1 is given as SGHDN and CDR2 as FVKESK, both from the germline V gene. From its cysteine to its phenylalanine, the CDR3 spans 18 amino acids. The retained sequence is limited to the CDR3, 54 bases, with the frame set at the first base. V was cut back by 6 bases and J by 3 bases, leaving a gap of 24 bases between them.

The TCR beta CDR3 regions were amplified from RNA transcripts. For the first round of RT-PCR on the TCR CDR3, the HTBI primer set was used together with the Qiagen OneStep RT-PCR kit. Libraries were constructed in a second round of multiplex PCR, after which size selection and purification were carried out. Libraries were sequenced paired-end with 100 bp reads on an Illumina HiSeq2000. The authors processed their data as follows. SOAPnuke was used to process the raw data, removing reads that contained adapters or uncalled bases, had a mean Phred below 15, or lacked an exact match to the constant primer or identifier. High-quality paired reads were merged with COPE v1.2.5, and unique nucleotide sequences were defined as clonotypes. Clonotypes were aligned to IMGT TRBV, TRBD and TRBJ reference segments using MiTCR v1.1. The analysis included only V-J combinations with a frequency above 0.0001, which together covered 98% to 99.2% of the repertoires. The TCS score was defined as F50 (clonal expansion) divided by E x V (chaos), with BLOSUM62-based TCRdist calculated between CDR3 peptides within each V-J. Welch's t-statistics and random forest reduced 500 to 550 V-J features to fewer than 15, which were used in a naive Bayes classifier (R e1071). TCRdb trimmed the raw reads at Q25, called clones with MiXCR and kept productive beta chains. CDR3 protein sequences are deduplicated, and each keeps its most common genes and DNA. These V and J calls are TCRdb output, not the study's own analysis. This sample holds approximately 570,000 distinct CDR3 sequences; roughly 21% were observed only once. The ten biggest clones cover 47% of the sample.

Material: blood. The receptor chain draws on TRBV14 and TRBJ2-1; TRBD1 is a possible D gene, resting on 6 matching bases. The TCR sequence derives from a man in his forties with Graves' ophthalmopathy. The CDR3 protein sequence reads: CASRPQGGPVRIYNEQFF. In nucleotide form, the sequence is TGTGCCAGCAGGCCTCAAGGGGGTCCCGTACGCATCTACAATGAGCAGTTCTTC.